Detailed here is one T cell receptor (beta chain). The junction and the germline gene differ at one end; a read error may be behind it. In the PCR, 60 Vbeta and 13 Jbeta primers were used. Repertoires were generated with immunoSEQ multiplex PCR, while TCRdb's copy carries only in-frame clones and drops some. Of about 160,000 clones in the sample, about 77% were seen once. This record comes from a study of cytomegalovirus exposure and HLA in healthy donors. Study context: The Caucasian-associated ancestry cluster held around 81% of 398 genotyped donors.

The donors were healthy bone marrow donors. Germline CDR1 is SGHRS and CDR2 is YFSETQ. This CDR3 has 14 residues. The chain joins TRBV5-1 to TRBJ2-7, with no clear D. The source material was PBMCs. This receptor was obtained from a young man in good health and CMV-seronegative. This CDR3 reads CANSFLFSSYEQYF. As DNA, the CDR3 is TGCGCCAACAGCTTCCTCTTCAGCTCCTACGAGCAGTACTTC.